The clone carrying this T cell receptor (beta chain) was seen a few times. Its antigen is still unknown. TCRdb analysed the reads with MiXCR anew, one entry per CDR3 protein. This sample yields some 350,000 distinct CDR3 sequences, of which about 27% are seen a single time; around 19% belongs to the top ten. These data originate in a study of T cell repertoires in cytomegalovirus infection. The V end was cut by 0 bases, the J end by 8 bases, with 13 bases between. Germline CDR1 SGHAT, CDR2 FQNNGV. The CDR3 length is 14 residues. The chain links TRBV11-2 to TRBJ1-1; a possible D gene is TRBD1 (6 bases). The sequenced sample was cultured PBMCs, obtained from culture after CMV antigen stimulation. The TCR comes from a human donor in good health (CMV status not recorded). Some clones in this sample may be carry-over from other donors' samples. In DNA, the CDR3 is TGTGCCAGCAGCTTAGATAATATACAGGGAGAAGCTTTCTTT. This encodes CASSLDNIQGEAFF.